Given below is one T cell receptor (beta chain) in context. The J segment lost 5 bases and the V segment lost 4 bases, leaving 8 bases of the junction unmatched. The CDR3 runs 14 residues. Germline assignment: CDR1 SQVTM and CDR2 ANQGSEA. The sample belongs to a study of technical replicates of blood from four donors. This table comes from immunoSEQ multiplex PCR, and its TCRdb copy is limited to in-frame clones, with some not included. The table has just under 85,000 clones, roughly 92% seen once. The receptor comes from a human donor in good health. The chain couples TRBV29-1 to TRBJ2-5, with 9 bases aligning to TRBD1. The sequenced material came from T cells isolated from PBMCs. The CDR3 spells CSVGGQGRGETQYF. CDR3 DNA: TGCAGCGTTGGGGGACAGGGCAGGGGGGAGACCCAGTACTTC.